The clone carrying this TCR beta chain was seen repeatedly, ten times or more. Its antigen is unidentified. The data originate from a study of T cells in Graves' hyperthyroidism and ophthalmopathy. Study conclusions and caveats: Blood also carried most thyroid clonotypes expanded above 0.001.

The CDR3 loop spans 11 amino acids. The V and J ends lost 4 bases and 11 bases respectively, with 11 bases between them. Germline values: CDR1 MNHNS, CDR2 SASEGT. Amplification targeted TCR beta CDR3 regions from RNA transcripts. First-round RT-PCR targeting the TCR CDR3 was performed with the HTBI primer set. MiXCR was run by TCRdb on the multiplex PCR reads, yielding one entry per CDR3 protein. Here the sample spans 600,000 to 900,000 distinct CDR3 sequences, roughly 17% being singletons. Patients aged 18 to 65 had newly diagnosed hyperthyroidism of under 2 months' duration. The study left out patients who had uncontrolled infection, other autoimmune disease, pregnancy or lactation. Orbital computed tomography and thyroid ultrasound, together with serum TRAb and thyroxine and clinical symptoms, were used for diagnoses.

The TCR comes from a young man with Graves' hyperthyroidism. This chain joins TRBV6-1 and TRBJ2-5; D is undetermined. Sample: blood. CDR3 sequence reads: CASSALGIQYF. Written as DNA, the CDR3 is TGTGCCAGCAGTGCCTTGGGAATTCAGTACTTC.